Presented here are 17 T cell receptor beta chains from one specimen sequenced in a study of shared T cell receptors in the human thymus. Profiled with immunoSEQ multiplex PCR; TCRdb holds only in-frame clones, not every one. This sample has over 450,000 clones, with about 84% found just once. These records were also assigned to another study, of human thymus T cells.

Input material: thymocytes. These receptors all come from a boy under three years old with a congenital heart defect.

The CDR3 loop is CASSPSGWTGELFF. The CDR3 DNA is TGTGCCAGCAGCCCGTCAGGGTGGACCGGGGAGCTGTTTTTT. The gene calls are TRBV6-5 and TRBJ2-2, with D perhaps matching TRBD1 (5 bases). Germline V gene sequence: CDR1 MNHEY, CDR2 SVGAGI. The CDR3 length is 14 residues. Trimming took 6 bases from V and 5 from J, leaving 13 bases between them.

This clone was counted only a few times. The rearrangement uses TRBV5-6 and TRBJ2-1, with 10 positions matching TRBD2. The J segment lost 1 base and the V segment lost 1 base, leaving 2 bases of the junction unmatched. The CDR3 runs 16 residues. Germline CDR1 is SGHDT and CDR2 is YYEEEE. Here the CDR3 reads CASSLTSGTSYNEQFF. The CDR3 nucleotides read TGTGCCAGCAGCTTGACTAGCGGGACTTCCTACAATGAGCAGTTCTTC.

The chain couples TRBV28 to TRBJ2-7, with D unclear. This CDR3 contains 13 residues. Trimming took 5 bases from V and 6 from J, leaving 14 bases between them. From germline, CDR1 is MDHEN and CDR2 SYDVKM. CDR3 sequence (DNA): TGTGCCAGCAGTCCCCCCCGAGTCGTCGAGCAGTACTTC. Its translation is CASSPPRVVEQYF.

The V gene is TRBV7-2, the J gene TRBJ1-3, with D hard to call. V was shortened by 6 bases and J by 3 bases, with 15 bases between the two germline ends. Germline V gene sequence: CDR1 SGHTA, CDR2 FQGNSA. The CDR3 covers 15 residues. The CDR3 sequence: CASSSLVAIGNTIYF. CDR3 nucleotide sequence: TGTGCCAGCAGTAGCTTAGTGGCAATTGGAAACACCATATATTTT.

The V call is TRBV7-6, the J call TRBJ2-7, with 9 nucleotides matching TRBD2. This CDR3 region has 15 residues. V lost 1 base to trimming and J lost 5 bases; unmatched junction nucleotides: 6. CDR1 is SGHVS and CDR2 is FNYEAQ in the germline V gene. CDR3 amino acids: CASSLGGGLAHEQYF. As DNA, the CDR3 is TGTGCCAGCAGCTTAGGAGGGGGACTAGCTCACGAGCAGTACTTC.

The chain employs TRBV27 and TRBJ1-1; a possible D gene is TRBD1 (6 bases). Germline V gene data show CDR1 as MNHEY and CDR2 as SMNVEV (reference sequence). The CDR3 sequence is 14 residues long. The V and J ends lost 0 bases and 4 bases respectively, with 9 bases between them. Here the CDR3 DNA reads TGTGCCAGCAGTTTATCAGGGGGGGGCACTGAAGCTTTCTTT. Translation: CASSLSGGGTEAFF.

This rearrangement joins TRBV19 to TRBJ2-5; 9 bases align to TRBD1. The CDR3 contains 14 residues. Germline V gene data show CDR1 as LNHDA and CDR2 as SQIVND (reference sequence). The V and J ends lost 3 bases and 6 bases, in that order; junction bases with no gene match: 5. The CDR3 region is CASSIRTGAKTQYF. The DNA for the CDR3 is TGTGCCAGTAGTATTAGGACAGGGGCCAAGACCCAGTACTTC.

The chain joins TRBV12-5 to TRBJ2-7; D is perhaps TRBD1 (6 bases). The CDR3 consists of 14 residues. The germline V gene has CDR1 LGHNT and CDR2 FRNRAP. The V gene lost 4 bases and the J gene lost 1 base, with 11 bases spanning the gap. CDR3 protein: CASGSPGQSYEQYF. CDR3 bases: TGTGCTAGTGGTTCCCCCGGACAGTCCTACGAGCAGTACTTC.

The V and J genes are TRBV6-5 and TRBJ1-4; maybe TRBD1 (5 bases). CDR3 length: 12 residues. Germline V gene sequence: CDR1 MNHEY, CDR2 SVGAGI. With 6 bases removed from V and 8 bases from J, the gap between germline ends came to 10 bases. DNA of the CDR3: TGTGCCAGCAGCCCCCGGGGGGAAAAACTGTTTTTT. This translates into CASSPRGEKLFF.

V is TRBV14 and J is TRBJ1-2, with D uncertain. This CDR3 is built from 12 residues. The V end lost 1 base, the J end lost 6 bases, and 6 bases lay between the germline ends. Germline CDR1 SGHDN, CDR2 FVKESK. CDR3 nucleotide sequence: TGTGCCAGCAGCCAAGCACCAGATGGCTACACCTTC. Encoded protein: CASSQAPDGYTF.

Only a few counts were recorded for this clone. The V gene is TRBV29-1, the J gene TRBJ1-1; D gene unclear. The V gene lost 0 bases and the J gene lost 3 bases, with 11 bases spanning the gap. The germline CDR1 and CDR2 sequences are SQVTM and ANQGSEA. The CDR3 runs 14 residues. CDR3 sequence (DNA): TGCAGCGTTGAAGATGGCAAGGAGGACACTGAAGCTTTCTTT. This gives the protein CSVEDGKEDTEAFF. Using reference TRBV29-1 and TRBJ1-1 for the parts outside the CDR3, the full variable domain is SAVISQKPSRDICQRGTSLTIQCQVDSQVTMMFWYRQQPGQSLTLIATANQGSEATYESGFVIDKFPISRPNLTFSTLTVSNMSPEDSSIYLCSVEDGKEDTEAFFGQGTRLTVV.

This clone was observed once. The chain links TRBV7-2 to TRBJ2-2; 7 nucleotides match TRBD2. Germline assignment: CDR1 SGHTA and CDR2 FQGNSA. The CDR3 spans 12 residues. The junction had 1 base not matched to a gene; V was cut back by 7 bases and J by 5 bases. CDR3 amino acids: CASKGGTGELFF. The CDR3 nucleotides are TGTGCCAGCAAGGGAGGGACCGGGGAGCTGTTTTTT.

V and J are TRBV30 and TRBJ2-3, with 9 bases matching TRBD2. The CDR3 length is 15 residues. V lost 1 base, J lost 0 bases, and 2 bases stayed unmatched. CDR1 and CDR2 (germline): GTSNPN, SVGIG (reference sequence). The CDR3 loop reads CAWSGLAASTDTQYF. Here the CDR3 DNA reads TGTGCCTGGAGTGGACTAGCGGCTAGCACAGATACGCAGTATTTT.

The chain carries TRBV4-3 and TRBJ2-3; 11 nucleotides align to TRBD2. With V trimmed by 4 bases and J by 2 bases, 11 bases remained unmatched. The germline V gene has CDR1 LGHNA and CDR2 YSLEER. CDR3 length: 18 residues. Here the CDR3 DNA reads TGCGCCAGCAGCCCCCGGGTAGCGGGAGGGCGAACCACAGATACGCAGTATTTT. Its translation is CASSPRVAGGRTTDTQYF.

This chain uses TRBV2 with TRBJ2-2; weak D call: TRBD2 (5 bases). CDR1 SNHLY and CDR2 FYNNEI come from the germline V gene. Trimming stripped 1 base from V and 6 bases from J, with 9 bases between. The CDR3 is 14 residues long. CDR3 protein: CASSEGVRAGELFF. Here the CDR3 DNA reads TGTGCCAGCAGTGAAGGTGTGCGGGCCGGGGAGCTGTTTTTT.

In DNA, the CDR3 is TGCGCCAGCAGCTGGGACAGGGGGCAGCTCAGATATGGCTACACCTTC. Residues: CASSWDRGQLRYGYTF. The chain carries TRBV5-1 and TRBJ1-2; 12 bases are shared with TRBD1. The germline CDR1 and CDR2 sequences are SGHRS and YFSETQ. V lost 3 bases, J lost 5 bases, and 8 bases stayed unmatched. The CDR3 loop spans 16 amino acids.

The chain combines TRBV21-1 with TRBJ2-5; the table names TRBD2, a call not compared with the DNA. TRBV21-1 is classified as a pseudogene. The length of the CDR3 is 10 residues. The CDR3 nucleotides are TGTGCTGCGGCGCGTGAGACCCAGTACTTC. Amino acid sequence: CAAARETQYF.